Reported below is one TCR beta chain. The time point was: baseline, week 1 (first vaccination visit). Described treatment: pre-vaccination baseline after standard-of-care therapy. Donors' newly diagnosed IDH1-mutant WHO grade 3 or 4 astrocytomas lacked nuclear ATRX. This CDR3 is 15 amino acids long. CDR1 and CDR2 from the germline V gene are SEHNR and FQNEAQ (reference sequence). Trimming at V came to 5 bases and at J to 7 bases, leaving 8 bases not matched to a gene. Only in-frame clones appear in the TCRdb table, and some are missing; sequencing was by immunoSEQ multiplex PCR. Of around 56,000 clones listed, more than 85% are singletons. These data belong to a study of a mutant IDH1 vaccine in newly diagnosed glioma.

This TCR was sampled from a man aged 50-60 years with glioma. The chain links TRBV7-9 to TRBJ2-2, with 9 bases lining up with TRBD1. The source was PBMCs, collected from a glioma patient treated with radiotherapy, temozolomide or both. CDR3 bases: TGTGCCAGCAGCACTCCGGGACAGGGACTCGGGGAGCTGTTTTTT. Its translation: CASSTPGQGLGELFF.